This TCR beta chain derives from a study of shared clonotypes between healthy human individuals. Measured with immunoSEQ multiplex PCR; TCRdb has only the in-frame clones, and not every one. The sample yields fewer than 700,000 clones, approximately 95% seen once. This CDR3 contains 13 residues. CDR1 SQVTM and CDR2 ANQGSEA come from the germline V gene. V was pared by 5 bases and J by 2 bases, with 10 bases between. CD45RO-negative CD8 cells positively selected for CCR7 made up the naive population, which excluded terminally differentiated effector memory CD45RA+ cells. V usage is TRBV29-1 and J usage is TRBJ2-4, with D hard to call. The sample was naive CD8+ T cells sorted from blood. The TCR sequence derives from a woman in her twenties or thirties in good health. This CDR3 reads CSVSSVTKNIQYF. CDR3 coding DNA: TGCAGCGTTTCGTCCGTTACCAAAAACATTCAGTACTTC.